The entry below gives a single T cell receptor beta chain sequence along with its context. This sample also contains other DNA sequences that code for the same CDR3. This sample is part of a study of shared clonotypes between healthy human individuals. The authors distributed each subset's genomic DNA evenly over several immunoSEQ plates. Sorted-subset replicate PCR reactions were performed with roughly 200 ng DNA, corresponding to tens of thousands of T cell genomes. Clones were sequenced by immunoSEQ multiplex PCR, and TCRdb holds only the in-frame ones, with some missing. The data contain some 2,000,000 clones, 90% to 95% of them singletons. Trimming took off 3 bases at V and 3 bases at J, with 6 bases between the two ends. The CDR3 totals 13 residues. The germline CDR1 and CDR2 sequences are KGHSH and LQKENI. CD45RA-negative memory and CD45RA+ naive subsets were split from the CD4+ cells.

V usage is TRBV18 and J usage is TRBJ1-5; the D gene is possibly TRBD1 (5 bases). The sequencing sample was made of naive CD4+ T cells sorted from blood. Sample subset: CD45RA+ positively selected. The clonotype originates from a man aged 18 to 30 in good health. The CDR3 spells CASSPGLNQPQHF. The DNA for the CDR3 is TGTGCCAGCTCACCGGGGCTCAATCAGCCCCAGCATTTT.